This TCR beta chain was observed in a study of blood T cell repertoires in COVID-19. Overall study: The cDNA or gDNA used as material had been derived from T cells, B-cell-depleted T cells, or PBMCs.

Data came from immunoSEQ multiplex PCR; TCRdb stores just in-frame clones and leaves some out. The top ten hold roughly two fifths of the sample, which has under 90,000 clones, approximately 80% seen once. Trimming removed 3 bases from V and 1 base from J, with 13 bases in between. In germline, CDR1 is SQVTM, CDR2 ANQGSEA. CDR3 size: 14 residues. The receptor's source is a man at least 80 years old with acute or convalescent COVID-19. The chain is built from TRBV29-1 and TRBJ2-7; no reliable D call. Material for sequencing was peripheral blood. For the CDR3, the DNA is TGCAGCGTTGAGTTGTATTCTCCGTCCTACGAGCAGTACTTC. Encoded protein: CSVELYSPSYEQYF.